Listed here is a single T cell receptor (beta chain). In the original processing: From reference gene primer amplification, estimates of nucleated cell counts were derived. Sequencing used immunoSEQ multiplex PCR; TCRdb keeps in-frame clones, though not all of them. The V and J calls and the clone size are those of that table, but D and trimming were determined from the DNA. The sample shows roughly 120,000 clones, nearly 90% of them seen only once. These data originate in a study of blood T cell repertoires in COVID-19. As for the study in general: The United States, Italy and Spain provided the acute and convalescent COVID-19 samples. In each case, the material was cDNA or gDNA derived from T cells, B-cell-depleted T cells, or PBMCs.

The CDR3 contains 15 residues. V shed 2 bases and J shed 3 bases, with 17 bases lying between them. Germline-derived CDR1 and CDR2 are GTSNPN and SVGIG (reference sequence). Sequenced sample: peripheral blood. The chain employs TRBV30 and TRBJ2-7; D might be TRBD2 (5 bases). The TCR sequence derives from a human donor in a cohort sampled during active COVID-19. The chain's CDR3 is CAWSSGDPAFYEQYF. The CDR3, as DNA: TGTGCCTGGAGTTCCGGGGATCCCGCCTTCTACGAGCAGTACTTC.